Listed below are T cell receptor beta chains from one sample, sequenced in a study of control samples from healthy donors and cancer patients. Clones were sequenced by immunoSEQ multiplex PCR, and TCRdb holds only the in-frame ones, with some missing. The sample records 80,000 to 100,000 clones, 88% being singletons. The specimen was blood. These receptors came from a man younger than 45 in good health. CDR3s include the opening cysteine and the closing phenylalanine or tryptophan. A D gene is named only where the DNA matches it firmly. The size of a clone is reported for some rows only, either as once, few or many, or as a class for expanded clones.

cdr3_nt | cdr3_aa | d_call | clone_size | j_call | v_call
TGCGCCAGCAGCTTGGGATCGGGAAACACTGAAGCTTTCTTT | CASSLGSGNTEAFF | - | few | TRBJ1-1 | TRBV5-1
TGTGCCAGCATAACGGGGCCCAACACCGGGGAGCTGTTTTTT | CASITGPNTGELFF | - | - | TRBJ2-2 | TRBV6-5
TGTGCCAGTAGTCCTCGTCGCGGTGCCAGGAACACTGAAGCTTTCTTT | CASSPRRGARNTEAFF | - | - | TRBJ1-1 | TRBV19
TGCAGCGTTGAGGGTATGGTGCCGGGACAGGGGAACACAGATACGCAGTATTTT | CSVEGMVPGQGNTDTQYF | TRBD1 | few | TRBJ2-3 | TRBV29-1
TGTGCCAGCAGTAAGGGACAGTCGAACACCGGGGAGCTGTTTTTT | CASSKGQSNTGELFF | TRBD1 | - | TRBJ2-2 | TRBV6-5
TGTGCCAGCTCACCACTTGTTGGGAGGAACACTGAAGCTTTCTTT | CASSPLVGRNTEAFF | - | - | TRBJ1-1 | TRBV18
TGTGCCAGCAGCGCTGGGACTAGCGGGGGGGCTAAGCAGTTCTTC | CASSAGTSGGAKQFF | TRBD2 | - | TRBJ2-1 | TRBV2
TGTGCCAGCAGCTTAGTGACGGGGAGTGATGAGCAGTTCTTC | CASSLVTGSDEQFF | - | - | TRBJ2-1 | TRBV11-2
TGCAGCGTAGAAGCGGTCCCCGGGACTAGCGTCCAAGTGTCTCTCTACAATGAGCAGTTCTTC | CSVEAVPGTSVQVSLYNEQFF | TRBD2 | - | TRBJ2-1 | TRBV29-1
TGTGCCAGCAGTTACGGGGGGGCCTACAATGAGCAGTTCTTC | CASSYGGAYNEQFF | TRBD2 | - | TRBJ2-1 | TRBV6-5
TGTGCCAGCAGCGTTGAAAACAGAGGTGGGAATTCACCCCTCCACTTT | CASSVENRGGNSPLHF | - | - | TRBJ1-6 | TRBV7-2
TGTGCCAGCAGCGAGGGGACTAGCGGTGGGGATGAGCAGTTCTTC | CASSEGTSGGDEQFF | TRBD2 | - | TRBJ2-1 | TRBV5-8
TGCGCCAGCAGTGAGTCGGGATCCCCGGGCAAGGAGCAGTTCTTC | CASSESGSPGKEQFF | - | - | TRBJ2-1 | TRBV10-1
TGTGCCAGCAGCCCTGGACTAGCCGGCGAGCAGTACTTC | CASSPGLAGEQYF | TRBD2 | once | TRBJ2-7 | TRBV6-2/TRBV6-3
TGTGCCAGCAGCTTAGCTGTGGGGACGGCCGGGGACGAGCAGTACTTC | CASSLAVGTAGDEQYF | - | - | TRBJ2-7 | TRBV7-6
TGTGCCAGCAGCTTGCAGGGAAACTACGAGCAGTACTTC | CASSLQGNYEQYF | - | - | TRBJ2-7 | TRBV5-5
TGTGCCAGCAGCGACCGGGGGCCCCAGCATTTT | CASSDRGPQHF | - | - | TRBJ1-5 | TRBV12-3/TRBV12-4
TGTGCCTGGAGTGTATACCGTGAGGATCAGCCCCAGCATTTT | CAWSVYREDQPQHF | - | once | TRBJ1-5 | TRBV30
TGTGCCATCAGCCAGGGGGCGCAGGACACTGAAGCTTTCTTT | CAISQGAQDTEAFF | TRBD1 | - | TRBJ1-1 | TRBV10-3
TGTGCCAGTGGGACAGCGATCAATCAGCCCCAGCATTTT | CASGTAINQPQHF | TRBD1 | once | TRBJ1-5 | TRBV19
TGTGCCACTATCCTTGAGACAGGGGGCTACGAGCAGTACTTC | CATILETGGYEQYF | TRBD1 | - | TRBJ2-7 | TRBV24-1
TGTGCCACCAGCAGAGACACTTCCAACACTGAAGCTTTCTTT | CATSRDTSNTEAFF | - | - | TRBJ1-1 | TRBV15
TGTGCCAGCAGCTTAGACAGGGGCTACGAGCAGTACTTC | CASSLDRGYEQYF | TRBD1 | - | TRBJ2-7 | TRBV7-2
TGTGCCAGCAGCTACGCCACAGCGAACACTGAAGCTTTCTTT | CASSYATANTEAFF | - | - | TRBJ1-1 | TRBV13
TGTGCCAGCAGCGATCGGACTAGCGGGATTACCGGGGAGCTGTTTTTT | CASSDRTSGITGELFF | TRBD2 | - | TRBJ2-2 | TRBV5-4
TGTGCCAGCAGTGACGGCAGGGGGGACGGCTATGGCTACACCTTC | CASSDGRGDGYGYTF | TRBD1 | - | TRBJ1-2 | TRBV25-1
TGTGCCAGCAGTTTAGCGCGGGGGGGTACAGCTTTCTTT | CASSLARGGTAFF | - | - | TRBJ1-1 | TRBV12-3/TRBV12-4
TGTGCCAGCAGCCGAAAGACAGGGAACCGATCTATAGCCAAAAACATTCAGTACTTC | CASSRKTGNRSIAKNIQYF | TRBD1 | - | TRBJ2-4 | TRBV6-2/TRBV6-3
TGTGCCAGCAGCTTAGCGGGACTAGCGGGAGTTAACGAGCAGTACTTC | CASSLAGLAGVNEQYF | TRBD2 | - | TRBJ2-7 | TRBV7-9
TGTGCCAGCAGCCCATTTGGACAGGGGACGAGCTCCTACAATGAGCAGTTCTTC | CASSPFGQGTSSYNEQFF | TRBD1 | - | TRBJ2-1 | TRBV5-6
TGCGCCAGCAGCCAACCAGAAAACACCGGGGAGCTGTTTTTT | CASSQPENTGELFF | - | few | TRBJ2-2 | TRBV4-1
TGTGCCAGCAGTTTATTGGGCAGGGCGAACACCGGGGAGCTGTTTTTT | CASSLLGRANTGELFF | - | - | TRBJ2-2 | TRBV27
TGTGCCACCCTCTCCGACGTTGGTACGCAGTATTTT | CATLSDVGTQYF | - | once | TRBJ2-3 | TRBV28
TGTGCCAGCAGTGACAGGGGGCGGAGGACTGAAGCTTTCTTT | CASSDRGRRTEAFF | TRBD1 | - | TRBJ1-1 | TRBV27
TGCAGCGTTGAACCCCTAGCGGGAGAAAACGAGCAGTACTTC | CSVEPLAGENEQYF | TRBD2 | - | TRBJ2-7 | TRBV29-1
TGTGCCAGCAGCTTACAGGGGGAGCACTACGAGCAGTACTTC | CASSLQGEHYEQYF | TRBD1 | - | TRBJ2-7 | TRBV5-4
TGTGCCAGCAGCCCAAGATTGGGCGGGTATGAAAAACTGTTTTTT | CASSPRLGGYEKLFF | - | - | TRBJ1-4 | TRBV7-2
TGCGCCAGCAGTGAGACTAGCGGGGCAGCAGGCAATGAGCAGTTCTTC | CASSETSGAAGNEQFF | TRBD2 | - | TRBJ2-1 | TRBV10-2
TGTGCCAGCAGTTCCAACGCCCCGCGGACAGCCTACGAGCAGTACTTC | CASSSNAPRTAYEQYF | - | - | TRBJ2-7 | TRBV6-5
TGCGCCAGCAGCTTGGACTATTATGCTGGAAACACCATATATTTT | CASSLDYYAGNTIYF | - | once | TRBJ1-3 | TRBV5-1
TGTGCCAGCAGTTTCGGAGGGGACTCAAGGCGGTACTTC | CASSFGGDSRRYF | - | - | TRBJ2-7 | TRBV12-3/TRBV12-4
TGTGCCAGCAGCAACGGGACAGGGGGCTTTCAGCCCCAGCATTTT | CASSNGTGGFQPQHF | TRBD1 | - | TRBJ1-5 | TRBV5-5
TGTGCCAGTAGTCCGGGACTCTCTTCCTACAATGAGCAGTTCTTC | CASSPGLSSYNEQFF | - | - | TRBJ2-1 | TRBV19